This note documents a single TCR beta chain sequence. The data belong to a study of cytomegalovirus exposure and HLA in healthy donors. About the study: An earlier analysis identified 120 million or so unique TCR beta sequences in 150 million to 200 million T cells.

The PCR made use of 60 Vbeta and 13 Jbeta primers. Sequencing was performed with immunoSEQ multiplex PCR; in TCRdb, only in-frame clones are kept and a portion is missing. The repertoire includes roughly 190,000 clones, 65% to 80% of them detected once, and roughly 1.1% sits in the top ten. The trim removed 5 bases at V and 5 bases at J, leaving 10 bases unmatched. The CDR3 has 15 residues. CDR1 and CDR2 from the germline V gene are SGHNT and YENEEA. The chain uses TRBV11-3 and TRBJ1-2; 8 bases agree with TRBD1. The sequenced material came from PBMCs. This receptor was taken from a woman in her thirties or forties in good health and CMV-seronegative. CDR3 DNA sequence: TGTGCCAGCAGCACCGGACAGGGAGGGATATATGGCTACACCTTC. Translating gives CASSTGQGGIYGYTF.